These 2 T cell receptor beta chains share one sample of origin, sequenced in a study of response to subunit inactivated influenza vaccine. Each CDR3 protein gets one entry after TCRdb re-called the RT-PCR reads with MiXCR. The table lists over 300,000 distinct CDR3 sequences, roughly 22% of them singletons, with roughly 10% in the top ten. The sample consisted of PBMCs from blood, taken less than 22 months after vaccination. These receptors all come from a man aged 50 to 69 who received an inactivated influenza vaccine.

About this clonotype itself: A much larger clone is a single base away; this may be a read error. CDR3 loop: CASHGVKAFF. CDR3 in DNA: TGTGCCAGCCACGGAGTAAAAGCTTTCTTT. The J gene is TRBJ1-1, the V gene TRBV28; D remains unclear. The CDR3 totals 10 residues. The V gene lost 8 bases and the J gene lost 9 bases, with 10 bases spanning the gap. Germline CDR1 MDHEN, CDR2 SYDVKM.

The rearrangement uses TRBV4-1 and TRBJ2-1; TRBD1 aligns across 10 bases. V was clipped by 3 bases and J by 5 bases; unmatched bases: 10. CDR3 length equals 17 residues. Germline CDR1 is MGHRA and CDR2 is YSYEKL. This CDR3 reads CASSQSGGTGVNNEQFF. The CDR3 DNA reads as TGCGCCAGCAGCCAGTCCGGCGGGACAGGGGTGAACAATGAGCAGTTCTTC.